This is a list of T cell receptor beta chains from one sample in a study of cytomegalovirus exposure and HLA in healthy donors. Assay used: immunoSEQ multiplex PCR; TCRdb lists only in-frame clones, some missing. Of over 100,000 clones listed, roughly 82% are singletons. The source material was PBMCs. The receptor set was obtained from a male donor in good health and CMV-seropositive. CDR3s include the opening cysteine and the closing phenylalanine or tryptophan. D genes are given only for firm matches. Part of the rows lack a size; the others show once, few, many or a class for expanded clones.

j_call d_call v_call clone_size cdr3_nt cdr3_aa
TRBJ2-3 NA TRBV29-1 NA TGCAGCGCGATGATCGGGTCGGGGAGAGATACGCAGTATTTT CSAMIGSGRDTQYF
TRBJ2-7 TRBD1 TRBV5-4 once TGTGCCAGCAGAAAGGGACAGGGCCTACCCTACGAGCAGTACTTC CASRKGQGLPYEQYF
TRBJ1-1 NA TRBV6-5 NA TGTGCCAGCAGCCGGGACACATCCGCCACTGAAGCTTTCTTT CASSRDTSATEAFF
TRBJ1-2 TRBD1 TRBV6-5 NA TGTGCCAGCAGTACAGGGGGCTCTAACTATGGCTACACCTTC CASSTGGSNYGYTF
TRBJ2-3 NA TRBV25-1 NA TGTGCCAGCAGTGATAGGGGCAGTGTAACAGATACGCAGTATTTT CASSDRGSVTDTQYF
TRBJ1-2 TRBD1 TRBV7-9 NA TGTGCCAGCAGACCCGGACAGGGCCTGTTTTATGGCTACACCTTC CASRPGQGLFYGYTF
TRBJ2-5 TRBD1 TRBV28 NA TGTGCCAGCAGTCTGCCGGGACAGGGACAAGAGACCCAGTACTTC CASSLPGQGQETQYF
TRBJ2-5 TRBD1 TRBV19 NA TGTGCCAGTAGTGGCAGGGGGCAGCGAGAGACCCAGTACTTC CASSGRGQRETQYF
TRBJ2-1 TRBD1 TRBV5-1 NA TGCGCCAGCAGATATTCCGGGACAGGGGGCAATGAGCAGTTCTTC CASRYSGTGGNEQFF
TRBJ2-7 TRBD1 TRBV27 NA TGTGCCAGCAGTTTACCGGGACAGGGGTACGAGCAGTACTTC CASSLPGQGYEQYF
TRBJ2-5 NA TRBV5-1 NA TGCGCCAGCAGCTTGGGTCTAAGCCAAGAGACCCAGTACTTC CASSLGLSQETQYF
TRBJ1-4 NA TRBV7-9 NA TGTTCCAGCAGCTTGGAACAGGTTCCAGGGAATGAAAAACTGTTTTTT CSSSLEQVPGNEKLFF
TRBJ1-1 NA TRBV6-4 NA TGTGCCAGCAGTAGGACAGTGAACACTGAAGCTTTCTTT CASSRTVNTEAFF
TRBJ1-1 NA TRBV29-1 once TGCAGCGTTTCCTCCCGGGGAATCGGTGAAGCTTTCTTT CSVSSRGIGEAFF
TRBJ2-7 TRBD2 TRBV11-2 NA TGTGCCAGCAGCCTTATTGTTGCGGGAGAAGAAGAGCAGTACTTC CASSLIVAGEEEQYF
TRBJ2-6 NA TRBV5-4 NA TGTGCCAGCAGCCCGCAAAGGGGCGGATTCTCTGGGGCCAACGTCCTGACTTTC CASSPQRGGFSGANVLTF
TRBJ1-6 NA TRBV10-3 NA TGTGCCATCAGAGGGGCCGCTACTAATTCACCCCTCCACTTT CAIRGAATNSPLHF
TRBJ1-1 NA TRBV28 NA TGTGCCAGCAGTTTATTTACCAGTGAAGCTTTCTTT CASSLFTSEAFF
TRBJ1-6 NA TRBV19 once TGTGCCAGTACCTTAGGGGGGGTTAAGAATTCACCCCTCCACTTT CASTLGGVKNSPLHF
TRBJ2-5 NA TRBV6-1 NA TGTGCCAGCAGTGAAAGCCGGACAGCCACCCAAGGCCTAGAGACCCAGTACTTC CASSESRTATQGLETQYF
TRBJ2-3 NA TRBV7-3 NA TGTGCCAGCAGTTTGACAGGTGATATAGTAGATACGCAGTATTTT CASSLTGDIVDTQYF
TRBJ2-7 NA TRBV5-1 NA TGCGCCAGCAGCTTGTTCAGGGACTCCTACGAGCAGTACTTC CASSLFRDSYEQYF
TRBJ2-2 NA TRBV13 NA TGTGCCAGCAGCCCTAATCAACCGGAGCTGTTTTTT CASSPNQPELFF
TRBJ2-7 TRBD2 TRBV10-2 NA TGCGCCAGCTGGAGGGCGGGGGCCTACGAGCAGTACTTC CASWRAGAYEQYF
TRBJ2-1 NA TRBV6-1 NA TGTGCCAGCAGCCAGTTAAACAGGGCCCATGAGCAGTTCTTC CASSQLNRAHEQFF
TRBJ1-3 TRBD1 TRBV5-6 NA TGTGCCAGCAGCTTGGACGGACAGGGACAAGGTTGGACCATATATTTT CASSLDGQGQGWTIYF
TRBJ2-3 TRBD2 TRBV19 NA TGTGCCAGTAGTATAGGACTAGCACGCACAGATACGCAGTATTTT CASSIGLARTDTQYF
TRBJ2-5 NA TRBV5-4 NA TGTGCCAGCAGCTTACGCAGTCAGACGGGGAAAGAGACCCAGTACTTC CASSLRSQTGKETQYF
TRBJ2-7 TRBD2 TRBV19 NA TGTGCCAGCGCCAGCCGCGGGGGAGCTTACGAGCAGTACTTC CASASRGGAYEQYF
TRBJ2-5 TRBD2 TRBV5-5 NA TGTGCCAGCACCTTGGGACTAGCCCGAGAGACCCAGTACTTC CASTLGLARETQYF
TRBJ2-3 NA TRBV5-1 NA TGCGCCAGCAGCTTGGCCGGGGCAGATACGCAGTATTTT CASSLAGADTQYF
TRBJ1-2 TRBD1 TRBV6-4 NA TGTGCCACCAGACAGGGACGGGGCTATGGCTACACCTTC CATRQGRGYGYTF
TRBJ1-5 NA TRBV18 NA TGTGCCAGCTCACCGGGCCCTCGGGAAGATAGCAATCAGCCCCAGCATTTT CASSPGPREDSNQPQHF
TRBJ2-4 TRBD1 TRBV5-1 NA TGCGCCAGCAGCTTAGGCCGCCAGGGGGCGAACATTCAGTACTTC CASSLGRQGANIQYF
TRBJ1-5 NA TRBV9 NA TGTGCCAGCAGCGCGGAGGCAGGCAATCAGCCCCAGCATTTT CASSAEAGNQPQHF
TRBJ2-1 NA TRBV5-4 NA TGTGCCAGCAGCCCTGGACTATCATACAATGAGCAGTTCTTC CASSPGLSYNEQFF
TRBJ1-2 NA TRBV5-6 NA TGTGCCAGCAGCTTGACGGAGGACTATGGCTACACCTTC CASSLTEDYGYTF
TRBJ1-5 NA TRBV27 NA TGTGCCAGCAGCCCATCCATGGGGGCCCCCCAGCATTTT CASSPSMGAPQHF
TRBJ2-2 NA TRBV10-3 NA TGTGCCATCAGAGCGGGTGGAGGCACCGGGGAGCTGTTTTTT CAIRAGGGTGELFF
TRBJ2-3 TRBD1 TRBV15 few TGTGCCACCAGCCTCGGACAGGGTAGCACAGATACGCAGTATTTT CATSLGQGSTDTQYF
TRBJ2-1 NA TRBV11-1 NA TGTGCCAGCAGCTTAGCTCAAACTCTTGAGCAGTTCTTC CASSLAQTLEQFF
TRBJ2-6 TRBD1 TRBV9 NA TGTGCCAGCAGCGCTCGGGACAGGCTCTCTGGGGCCAACGGCCTGACTTTC CASSARDRLSGANGLTF
TRBJ2-7 NA TRBV4-2 NA TGTGCCAGCAGCCCTCGGCCAGACAGAGACTCCTACGAGCAGTACTTC CASSPRPDRDSYEQYF
TRBJ2-3 TRBD1 TRBV5-1 NA TGCGCCAGCAGCTTCGACAGGGGCATCGCAGATACGCAGTATTTT CASSFDRGIADTQYF
TRBJ1-1 TRBD1 TRBV7-9 NA TGTGCCAGCAGCCCTAGATATGGAACGGGACAGGGGAACACTGAAGCTTTCTTT CASSPRYGTGQGNTEAFF
TRBJ2-7 NA TRBV7-2 NA TGTGCCAGCAGCTTAGTGGCGGGGGCCCTTTCCTACGAGCAGTACTTC CASSLVAGALSYEQYF
TRBJ2-7 NA TRBV10-2 few TGCGCCAGCAGTGAGGACGGGCGAGGGTACGAGCAGTACTTC CASSEDGRGYEQYF
TRBJ1-2 TRBD1 TRBV6-1 NA TGTGCCAGCAGACTAGGACAGGTCAACTATGGCTACACCTTC CASRLGQVNYGYTF
TRBJ2-5 NA TRBV19 NA TGTGCCAGTAGTTCCGGGAACCAAGAGACCCAGTACTTC CASSSGNQETQYF
TRBJ1-4 TRBD1 TRBV18 NA TGTGCCAGCTCAGTGAGACAGGGGACAGGTGAAAAACTGTTTTTT CASSVRQGTGEKLFF
TRBJ2-7 NA TRBV28 NA TGTGCCAGCGGAAAACAGGCGTACGAGCAGTACTTC CASGKQAYEQYF
TRBJ2-1 NA TRBV27 NA TGTGCCAGCAGTTCCCACCCGACTAGCTCCTACAATGAGCAGTTCTTC CASSSHPTSSYNEQFF
TRBJ2-1 TRBD1 TRBV7-9 NA TGTTCCAGCAGCTTAGAAGAGACAGGGAGCTCCTACGAGCAGTTCTTC CSSSLEETGSSYEQFF